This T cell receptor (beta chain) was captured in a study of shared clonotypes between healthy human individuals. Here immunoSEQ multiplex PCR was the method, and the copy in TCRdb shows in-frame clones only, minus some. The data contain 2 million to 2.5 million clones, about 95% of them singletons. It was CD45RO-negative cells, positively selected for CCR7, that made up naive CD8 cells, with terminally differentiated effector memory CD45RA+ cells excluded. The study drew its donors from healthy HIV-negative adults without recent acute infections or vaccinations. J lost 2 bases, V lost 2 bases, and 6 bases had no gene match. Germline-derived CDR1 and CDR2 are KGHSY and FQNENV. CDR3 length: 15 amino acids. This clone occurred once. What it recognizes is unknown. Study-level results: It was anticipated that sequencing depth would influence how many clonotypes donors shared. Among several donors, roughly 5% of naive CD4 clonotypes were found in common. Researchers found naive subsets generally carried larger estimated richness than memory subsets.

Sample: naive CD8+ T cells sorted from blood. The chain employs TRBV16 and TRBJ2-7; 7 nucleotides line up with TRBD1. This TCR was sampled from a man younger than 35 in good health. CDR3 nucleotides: TGTGCCAGCAGCCAACATGAGACAGGGACCTACGAGCAGTACTTC. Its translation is CASSQHETGTYEQYF.